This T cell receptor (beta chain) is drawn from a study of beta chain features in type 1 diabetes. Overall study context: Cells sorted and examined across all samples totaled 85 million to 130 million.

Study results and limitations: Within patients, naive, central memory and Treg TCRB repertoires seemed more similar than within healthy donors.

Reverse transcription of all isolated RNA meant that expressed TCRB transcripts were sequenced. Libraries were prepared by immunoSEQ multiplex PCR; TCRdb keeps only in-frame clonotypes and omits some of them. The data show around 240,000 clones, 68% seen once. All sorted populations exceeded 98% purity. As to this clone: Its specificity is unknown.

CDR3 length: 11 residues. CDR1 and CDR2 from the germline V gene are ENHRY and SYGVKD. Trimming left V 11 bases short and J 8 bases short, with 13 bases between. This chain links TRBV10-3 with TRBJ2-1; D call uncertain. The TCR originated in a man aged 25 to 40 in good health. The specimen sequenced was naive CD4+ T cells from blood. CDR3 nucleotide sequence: TGTGCCCTTGGCCAACGGGATGAGCAGTTCTTC. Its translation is CALGQRDEQFF.